This T cell receptor beta chain was recorded in a study of response to subunit inactivated influenza vaccine. Study observations and caveats: The study's authors posited that every seasonal influenza vaccination enlists few new T cells.

This CDR3 comprises 13 residues. Trimming removed 5 bases from V and 8 bases from J, with 15 bases in between. Germline lookup yields CDR1 SGHTA and CDR2 FQGNSA. Only a few counts were recorded for this clonotype. Antigen unknown. TCRdb reprocessed the RT-PCR reads via MiXCR and lists one record per CDR3 protein. The sample lists around 470,000 distinct CDR3 sequences, 6% to 9% occurring once. The TCR was taken from a man in his fifties or sixties who received an inactivated influenza vaccine. The chain employs TRBV7-2 and TRBJ1-2; D call uncertain. Sample: PBMCs from blood, taken roughly 24 months after vaccination. CDR3 region: CASSPRSRGGYTF. In nucleotides, the CDR3 is TGTGCCAGCAGCCCAAGATCGAGAGGGGGCTACACCTTC.